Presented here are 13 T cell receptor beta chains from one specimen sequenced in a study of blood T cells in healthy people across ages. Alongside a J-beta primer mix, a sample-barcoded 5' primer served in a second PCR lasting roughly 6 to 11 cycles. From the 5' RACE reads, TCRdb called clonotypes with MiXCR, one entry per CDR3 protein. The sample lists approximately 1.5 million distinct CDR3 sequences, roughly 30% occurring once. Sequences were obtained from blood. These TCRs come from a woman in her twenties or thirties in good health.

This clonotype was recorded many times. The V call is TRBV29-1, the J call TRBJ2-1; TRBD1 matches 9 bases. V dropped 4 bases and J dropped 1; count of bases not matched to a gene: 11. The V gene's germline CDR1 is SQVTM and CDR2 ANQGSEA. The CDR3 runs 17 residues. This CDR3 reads CSVVPRQGVLSYNEQFF. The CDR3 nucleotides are TGCAGCGTTGTTCCGAGACAGGGGGTCCTGTCCTACAATGAGCAGTTCTTC.

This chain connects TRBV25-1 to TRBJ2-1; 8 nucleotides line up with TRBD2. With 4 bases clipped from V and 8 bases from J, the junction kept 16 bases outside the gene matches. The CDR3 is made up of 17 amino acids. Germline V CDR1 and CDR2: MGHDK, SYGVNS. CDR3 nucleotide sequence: TGTGCCAGCAGTGGCACAGGGTTGAGCGGGAGTAGGGATGAGCAGTTCTTC. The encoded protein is CASSGTGLSGSRDEQFF.

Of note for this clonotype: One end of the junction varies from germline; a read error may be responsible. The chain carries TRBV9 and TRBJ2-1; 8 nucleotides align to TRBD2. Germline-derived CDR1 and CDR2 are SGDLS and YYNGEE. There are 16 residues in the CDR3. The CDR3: CASGVVPAGVRNEQFF. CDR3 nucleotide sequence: TGTGCCAGCGGCGTAGTGCCAGCGGGAGTCAGGAATGAGCAGTTCTTC. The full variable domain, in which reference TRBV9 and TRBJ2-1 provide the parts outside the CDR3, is DSGVTQTPKHLITATGQRVTLRCSPRSGDLSVYWYQQSLDQGLQFLIQYYNGEERAKGNILERFSAQQFPDLHSELNLSSLELGDSALYFCASGVVPAGVRNEQFFGPGTRLTVL.

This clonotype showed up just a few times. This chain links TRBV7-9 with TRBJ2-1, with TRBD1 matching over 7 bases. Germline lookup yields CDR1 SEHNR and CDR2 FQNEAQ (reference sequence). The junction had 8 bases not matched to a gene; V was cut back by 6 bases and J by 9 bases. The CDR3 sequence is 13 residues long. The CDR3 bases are TGTGCCAGCAGTTTTACAGGGGCTGGTGAGCAGTTCTTC. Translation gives CASSFTGAGEQFF.

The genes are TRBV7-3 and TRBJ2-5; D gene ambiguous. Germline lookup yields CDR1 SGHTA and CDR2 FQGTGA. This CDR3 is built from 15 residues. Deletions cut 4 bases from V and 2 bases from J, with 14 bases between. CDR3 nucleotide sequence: TGTGCCAGCAGCTCTGGCCAGACACGACAAGAGACCCAGTACTTC. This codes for CASSSGQTRQETQYF.

The CDR3 loop is CASSGQGAVPEAFF. The CDR3 DNA reads TGTGCCAGCAGTGGACAGGGAGCAGTTCCTGAAGCTTTCTTT. J is TRBJ1-1 and V is TRBV2; 7 bases are shared with TRBD1. J lost 6 bases, V lost 4 bases, and 8 bases had no gene match. The CDR3 has 14 amino acids. Germline-derived CDR1 and CDR2 are SNHLY and FYNNEI.

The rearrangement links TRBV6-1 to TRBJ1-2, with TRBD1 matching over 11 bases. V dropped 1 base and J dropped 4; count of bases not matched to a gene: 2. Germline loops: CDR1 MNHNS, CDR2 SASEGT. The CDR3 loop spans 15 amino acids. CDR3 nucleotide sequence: TGTGCCAGCAGTGAAGAAGGGACAGGGGGCTATGGCTACACCTTC. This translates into CASSEEGTGGYGYTF.

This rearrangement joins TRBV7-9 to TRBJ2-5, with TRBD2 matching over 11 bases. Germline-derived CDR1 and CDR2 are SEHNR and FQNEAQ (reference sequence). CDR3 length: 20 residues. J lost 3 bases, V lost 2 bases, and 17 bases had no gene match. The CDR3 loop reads CASSLPGRVAGGRVEETQYF. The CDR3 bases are TGTGCCAGCAGCTTACCGGGAAGGGTAGCGGGAGGGCGAGTAGAAGAGACCCAGTACTTC.

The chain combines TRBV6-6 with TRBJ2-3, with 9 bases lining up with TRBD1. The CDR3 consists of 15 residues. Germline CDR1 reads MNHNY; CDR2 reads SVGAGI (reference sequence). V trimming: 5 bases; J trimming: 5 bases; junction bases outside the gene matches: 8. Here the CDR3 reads CASSSRTGVEDTQYF. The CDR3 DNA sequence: TGTGCCAGCAGTAGCCGGACAGGGGTCGAAGATACGCAGTATTTT.

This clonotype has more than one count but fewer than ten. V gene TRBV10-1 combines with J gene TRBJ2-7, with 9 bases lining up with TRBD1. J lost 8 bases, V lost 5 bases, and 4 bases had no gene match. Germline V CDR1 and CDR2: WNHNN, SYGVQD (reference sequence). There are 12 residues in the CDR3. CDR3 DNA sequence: TGCGCCAGCAGTTGGACAGGGGAGAAGCAGTACTTC. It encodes CASSWTGEKQYF.

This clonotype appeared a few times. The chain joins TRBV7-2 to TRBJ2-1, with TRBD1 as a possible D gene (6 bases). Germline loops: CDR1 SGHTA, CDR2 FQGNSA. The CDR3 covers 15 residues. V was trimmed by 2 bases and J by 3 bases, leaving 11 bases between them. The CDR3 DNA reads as TGTGCCAGCAGCTTACGTTCACAGGGCTACAATGAGCAGTTCTTC. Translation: CASSLRSQGYNEQFF.

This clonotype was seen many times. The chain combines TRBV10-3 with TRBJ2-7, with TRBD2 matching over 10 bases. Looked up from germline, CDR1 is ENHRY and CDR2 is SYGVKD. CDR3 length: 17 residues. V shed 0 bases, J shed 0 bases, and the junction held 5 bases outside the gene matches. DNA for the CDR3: TGTGCCATCAGTGAGTCGCTAGCGGGAGACAACTCCTACGAGCAGTACTTC. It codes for CAISESLAGDNSYEQYF.

CDR3 coding DNA: TGTGCCTGGAGTGCGGCGACAGGAAATCAGCCCCAGCATTTT. Protein: CAWSAATGNQPQHF. The chain links TRBV30 to TRBJ1-5, with D possibly matching TRBD1 (6 bases). CDR3 length equals 14 residues. V was clipped by 1 base and J by 4 bases, with 11 bases between them. CDR1 GTSNPN and CDR2 SVGIG come from the germline V gene (reference sequence).